The rows below give T cell receptor beta chains drawn from one sample of a study of OX40 agonist ivuxolimab in advanced cancers. Generated by immunoSEQ multiplex PCR, the TCRdb table keeps only in-frame clones and is missing some. Among 80,000 to 100,000 clones listed, just under 95% were seen once. Sequences were derived from CD4+ or CD8+ T cells sorted from blood, sampled in a trial of the OX40 agonist ivuxolimab. The receptors here all came from an adult with an advanced solid tumor such as melanoma, head and neck, liver or kidney cancer. CDR3s include the opening cysteine and the closing phenylalanine or tryptophan. The D gene is left open where the match is weak. Clone size appears in some rows only: once, few, many, or a class for an expanded clone.

NA	TRBJ2-2	NA	TRBV2	CASSVAGYTGELFF	TGTGCCAGCAGTGTTGCAGGGTATACCGGGGAGCTGTTTTTT
TRBD1	TRBJ2-1	NA	TRBV6-5	CASSSQPTGAGYEQFF	TGTGCCAGCAGTTCGCAACCGACAGGGGCGGGATACGAGCAGTTCTTC
NA	TRBJ2-2	NA	TRBV6-5	CASSSPLGTGELFF	TGTGCCAGCAGTTCACCCCTAGGCACCGGGGAGCTGTTTTTT
NA	TRBJ2-3	NA	TRBV21-1	CASSKEVRAPTDTQYF	TGTGCCAGCAGCAAAGAGGTCAGGGCGCCCACAGATACGCAGTATTTT
NA	TRBJ2-1	NA	TRBV7-9	CASSLRRNNEQFF	TGTGCCAGCAGCTTAAGGAGAAACAATGAGCAGTTCTTC
TRBD1	TRBJ2-6	once	TRBV2	CASSPGQGNYGANVLTF	TGTGCCAGCAGCCCGGGACAGGGTAATTATGGGGCCAACGTCCTGACTTTC
NA	TRBJ2-7	NA	TRBV6-6	CASRITGPSYEQYF	TGTGCCAGCAGAATTACCGGGCCTTCCTACGAGCAGTACTTC
NA	TRBJ2-2	NA	TRBV7-3	CASSLTVNTGELFF	TGTGCCAGCAGCTTAACCGTGAATACCGGGGAGCTGTTTTTT
NA	TRBJ1-1	few	TRBV11-1	CASSRGLTEAFF	TGTGCCAGCAGCCGAGGCCTCACTGAAGCTTTCTTT
NA	TRBJ1-5	NA	TRBV7-8	CASSLAPSGPQHF	TGTGCCAGCAGCTTAGCCCCTTCTGGGCCCCAGCATTTT
TRBD1	TRBJ1-6	NA	TRBV30	CAWKRQGVTYNSPLHF	TGTGCCTGGAAGAGACAGGGAGTAACCTATAATTCACCCCTCCACTTT
NA	TRBJ2-1	NA	TRBV6-5	CASSYSLALSYNEQFF	TGTGCCAGCAGTTACTCGTTAGCCCTCTCCTACAATGAGCAGTTCTTC
NA	TRBJ2-6	NA	TRBV11-1	CASSLDPSGANVLTF	TGTGCCAGCAGCTTAGACCCCTCTGGGGCCAACGTCCTGACTTTC
NA	TRBJ1-3	NA	TRBV9	CASSVAGSYSGNTIYF	TGTGCCAGCAGCGTAGCGGGCAGTTACTCTGGAAACACCATATATTTT
TRBD1	TRBJ1-1	NA	TRBV30	CASGDSLNTEAFF	TGTGCCTCGGGGGACAGTCTGAACACTGAAGCTTTCTTT
TRBD2	TRBJ2-1	NA	TRBV7-2	CASSPISGPEQFF	TGTGCCAGCAGCCCCATTAGCGGGCCTGAGCAGTTCTTC
NA	TRBJ2-3	NA	TRBV4-1	CASSPREDTQYF	TGCGCCAGCAGCCCCCGGGAGGATACGCAGTATTTT
NA	TRBJ2-5	NA	TRBV28	CASSLWDGETQYF	TGTGCCAGCAGTTTATGGGACGGGGAGACCCAGTACTTC
NA	TRBJ1-6	NA	TRBV11-2	CASSLNGNSPLHF	TGTGCCAGCAGCTTAAACGGGAATTCACCCCTCCACTTT
TRBD2	TRBJ2-2	NA	TRBV9	CASSVNGREFTGELFF	TGTGCCAGCAGCGTAAATGGGCGGGAGTTCACCGGGGAGCTGTTTTTT
NA	TRBJ2-3	NA	TRBV9	CASGAVTGSDTQYF	TGTGCCAGCGGCGCCGTAACAGGGTCCGATACGCAGTATTTT
NA	TRBJ1-5	NA	TRBV27	CASRPRAQGYNQPQHF	TGTGCCAGCAGACCCCGCGCGCAGGGGTACAATCAGCCCCAGCATTTT
TRBD1	TRBJ2-6	NA	TRBV5-8	CASSHRGTGANVLTF	TGTGCCAGCAGCCACAGGGGAACCGGGGCCAACGTCCTGACTTTC
NA	TRBJ1-5	once	TRBV6-5	CATSDGHSNQPQHF	TGTGCCACGTCAGACGGTCATAGCAATCAGCCCCAGCATTTT
NA	TRBJ1-5	NA	TRBV28	CASSLAGEGRQPQHF	TGTGCCAGCAGTTTAGCTGGGGAGGGGAGGCAGCCCCAGCATTTT
NA	TRBJ1-5	NA	TRBV5-5	CASSLEGVNQPQHF	TGTGCCAGCAGCTTGGAAGGGGTCAATCAGCCCCAGCATTTT
NA	TRBJ1-3	NA	TRBV7-8	CASRSPDSGNTIYF	TGTGCCAGCAGATCGCCCGACTCTGGAAACACCATATATTTT
TRBD1	TRBJ1-2	NA	TRBV7-2	CASSLRGGAWGYTF	TGTGCCAGCAGCTTACGAGGGGGCGCCTGGGGCTACACCTTC
NA	TRBJ2-3	few	TRBV5-1	CASSLVPSFGTDTQYF	TGCGCCAGCAGCTTGGTCCCTAGCTTTGGCACAGATACGCAGTATTTT
NA	TRBJ1-6	NA	TRBV11-3	CASSSGRF	TGTGCCAGCAGCTCGGGACGGTTT
NA	TRBJ2-4	NA	TRBV30	CAWSTGLIGIQYF	TGTGCCTGGAGTACAGGTTTAATAGGCATTCAGTACTTC
TRBD1	TRBJ1-2	NA	TRBV19	CASSIGRTGDYGYTF	TGTGCCAGTAGTATCGGAAGGACAGGCGATTATGGCTACACCTTC
NA	TRBJ2-1	NA	TRBV4-2	CASSLRGLEQFF	TGTGCCAGCAGCCTCAGGGGCTTAGAGCAGTTCTTC
TRBD1	TRBJ1-6	NA	TRBV6-1	CAGTGTANSPLHF	TGTGCCGGTACCGGGACAGCTAATTCACCCCTCCACTTT
NA	TRBJ2-1	NA	TRBV29-1	CSPIGLLGERSYNEQFF	TGCAGCCCCATCGGGCTGTTGGGGGAAAGATCCTACAATGAGCAGTTCTTC
TRBD1	TRBJ1-5	NA	TRBV2	CASSVGTGGTPQHF	TGTGCCAGCAGTGTTGGGACAGGGGGAACGCCCCAGCATTTT
TRBD2	TRBJ2-4	NA	TRBV6-5	CASTPSGSGPGIQYF	TGTGCCAGTACACCTAGCGGGAGTGGGCCCGGCATTCAGTACTTC
TRBD1	TRBJ1-6	NA	TRBV30	CAWRGAPGQGSNSPLHF	TGTGCCTGGAGAGGGGCGCCGGGACAGGGGTCGAACTCACCCCTCCACTTT
NA	TRBJ1-2	NA	TRBV5-1	CASSFGTDRRGYTF	TGCGCCAGCAGCTTCGGGACCGATCGGCGGGGCTACACCTTC